These 12 T cell receptor beta chains originate from one sample sequenced in a study of T cell responses to AZD1222 COVID-19 vaccine. Sequenced by immunoSEQ multiplex PCR; TCRdb stores in-frame clones only, minus some. The repertoire holds 95,000 to 150,000 clones, with 92% as singletons. Sequenced material: peripheral blood, taken on day 0 of AZD1222 vaccination. The receptors were sampled from an adult in good health.

This sequence joins TRBV10-2 and TRBJ1-2, with TRBD1 as a possible D gene (5 bases). The CDR3 has 14 amino acids. Germline V lookup: CDR1 WSHSY, CDR2 SAAADI. Deletions cut 5 bases from V and 8 bases from J, with 18 bases between. The CDR3 loop is CASSFQGSSLGYTF. As DNA, the CDR3 is TGCGCCAGCAGTTTTCAGGGATCTTCTTTGGGCTACACCTTC.

This sequence joins TRBV5-4 and TRBJ2-1; D is unresolved. Trimming shortened V by 0 bases and J by 5 bases, and 18 bases separated the two germline ends. Germline CDR1 SGHNT, CDR2 YYREEE (reference sequence). The CDR3 has 17 residues. As DNA, the CDR3 is TGTGCCAGCAGCTTGGCCGAGACTGATTTCTTTAACAATGAGCAGTTCTTC. Its translation: CASSLAETDFFNNEQFF. Supplemented by reference TRBV5-4 and TRBJ2-1, the full variable domain reads ETGVTQSPTHLIKTRGQQVTLRCSSQSGHNTVSWYQQALGQGPQFIFQYYREEENGRGNFPPRFSGLQFPNYSSELNVNALELDDSALYLCASSLAETDFFNNEQFFGPGTRLTVL.

V usage is TRBV11-2 and J usage is TRBJ1-4, with a tentative D call TRBD1 (6 bases). Per germline, CDR1 SGHAT and CDR2 FQNNGV. The CDR3 has 16 amino acids. The V end lost 3 bases, the J end lost 6 bases, and 17 bases lay between the germline ends. For the CDR3, the DNA is TGTGCCAGCAGCTTTTCTGGCCGGACAGAGTATGAAAAACTGTTTTTT. Its translation is CASSFSGRTEYEKLFF. The full variable domain, rest sourced from reference TRBV11-2 and TRBJ1-4, is EAGVAQSPRYKIIEKRQSVAFWCNPISGHATLYWYQQILGQGPKLLIQFQNNGVVDDSQLPKDRFSAERLKGVDSTLKIQPAKLEDSAVYLCASSFSGRTEYEKLFFGSGTQLSVL.

The V gene is TRBV7-8, the J gene TRBJ2-3; D tentatively fits TRBD1 or TRBD2 (5 bases each). The V end was cut by 5 bases, the J end by 0 bases, with 18 bases between. CDR1 is SGHVS and CDR2 is FQNEAQ in the germline V gene. This CDR3 is built from 17 residues. Here the CDR3 reads CASSLRNGTPSTDTQYF. For the CDR3, the DNA is TGTGCCAGCAGCCTCAGGAATGGGACGCCAAGCACAGATACGCAGTATTTT. The whole variable domain, remainder taken from reference TRBV7-8 and TRBJ2-3, is GAGVSQSPRYKVAKRGQDVALRCDPISGHVSLFWYQQALGQGPEFLTYFQNEAQLDKSGLPSDRFFAERPEGSVSTLKIQRTQQEDSAVYLCASSLRNGTPSTDTQYFGPGTRLTVL.

In its sample, this clone was seen once. The chain is built from TRBV5-1 and TRBJ1-1; maybe TRBD1 (6 bases). The CDR3 has 16 residues. The V gene lost 1 base and the J gene lost 1 base, with 14 bases spanning the gap. Per germline, CDR1 SGHRS and CDR2 YFSETQ. The CDR3 spells CASSLLIPGANTEAFF. CDR3 nucleotides: TGCGCCAGCAGCTTGTTGATACCAGGGGCGAACACTGAAGCTTTCTTT.

This sequence joins TRBV10-3 and TRBJ2-5; D uncertain. The CDR3 has 14 residues. With 11 bases removed from V and 2 bases from J, the gap between germline ends came to 18 bases. Germline V gives CDR1 ENHRY, CDR2 SYGVKD. DNA for the CDR3: TGTGCCTCCTCTAGAGAAAACCCGCAAGAGACCCAGTACTTC. As protein: CASSRENPQETQYF.

The chain has TRBV6-5 and TRBJ2-1, with D tentatively TRBD2 (6 bases). The length of the CDR3 is 16 residues. From germline, CDR1 is MNHEY and CDR2 SVGAGI. Between the trimmed V and J ends, which lost 2 bases and 8 bases, there was a span of 19 bases. CDR3 protein: CASSYGELARRDEQFF. As DNA, the CDR3 is TGTGCCAGCAGTTACGGGGAGCTAGCGCGTAGGGATGAGCAGTTCTTC.

This sequence joins TRBV19 and TRBJ2-7; 7 bases are shared with TRBD2. The CDR3 has 15 amino acids. The J segment lost 0 bases and the V segment lost 1 base, leaving 3 bases of the junction unmatched. CDR1 is LNHDA and CDR2 is SQIVND in the germline V gene (reference sequence). The CDR3 loop reads CASSIGGDYSYEQYF. CDR3 DNA sequence: TGTGCCAGTAGTATAGGCGGGGACTACTCCTACGAGCAGTACTTC.

J is TRBJ2-1 and V is TRBV6-2 or TRBV6-3; 8 positions agree with TRBD2. J was trimmed by 0 bases and V by 1 base; bases with no gene match: 11. Germline-derived CDR1 and CDR2 are MNHEY and SVGEGT. CDR3 length: 19 residues. The CDR3 DNA reads TGTGCCAGCAGTTACTGGGGTAGCGGGGCTTCTAGCTCCTACAATGAGCAGTTCTTC. As protein: CASSYWGSGASSSYNEQFF.

The chain combines TRBV3-1 (or the pseudogene TRBV3-2) with TRBJ1-3; D may be TRBD1 (6 bases). V gave up 6 bases and J gave up 0 bases, with 15 bases separating them. This CDR3 region has 16 residues. The germline CDR1 and CDR2 sequences are LGHDT and YNNKEL (reference sequence). The DNA of the CDR3 is TGTGCCAGCAGTCACGGGACACCCGCCTCTGGAAACACCATATATTTT. Residues: CASSHGTPASGNTIYF.

The rearrangement joins TRBV7-6 to TRBJ1-1, with 8 bases identical to TRBD1. This CDR3 is built from 18 residues. After removal of 5 bases from V and 1 base from J, the junction contained 15 bases not matched to a gene. Germline CDR1 reads SGHVS; CDR2 reads FNYEAQ. The CDR3 reads CASSQPGLQGAKNTEAFF. In nucleotides, the CDR3 is TGTGCCAGCAGCCAACCCGGGTTGCAGGGGGCGAAGAACACTGAAGCTTTCTTT.

This chain connects TRBV27 to TRBJ2-3; 9 positions match TRBD1. In germline, CDR1 is MNHEY, CDR2 SMNVEV (reference sequence). The trim removed 5 bases at V and 4 bases at J, leaving 7 bases unmatched. There are 15 residues in the CDR3. Here the CDR3 DNA reads TGTGCCAGCAGTACCGGGACAGGGCTCCCAGATACGCAGTATTTT. It specifies CASSTGTGLPDTQYF.